Listed below are T cell receptor beta chains from one sample, sequenced in a study of beta chain features in type 1 diabetes. TCRdb's copy holds only in-frame clones and misses some; the assay was immunoSEQ multiplex PCR. Of 640,000 or so clones detected, over 12% appear once; the ten largest clones hold roughly 0.04%. The sequenced sample consisted of naive CD4+ T cells from blood. The receptor set was obtained from a young man with type 1 diabetes. The CDR3 runs from the conserved cysteine through the conserved F or W. Fields, in order: V gene, J gene, clone size, D gene, CDR3 DNA, CDR3 protein. The D gene is left open where the match is weak. Expanded clones are given a class, and other clones once, few, many or no size at all.

V: TRBV7-7
J: TRBJ1-6
size: few
D: -
DNA: TGTGCTAGCAGCGTCGGGGAAAATTCACCCCTCCACTTT
CDR3: CASSVGENSPLHF

V: TRBV10-3
J: TRBJ2-5
size: -
D: TRBD1
DNA: TGTGCCATCAGTGACCAGGGGGTTCAGGAGACCCAGTACTTC
CDR3: CAISDQGVQETQYF

V: TRBV28
J: TRBJ2-4
size: few
D: -
DNA: TGTGCCAGCAGTCACCGCCCCCCGGTAAGCTTC
CDR3: CASSHRPPVSF

V: TRBV2
J: TRBJ2-7
size: few
D: -
DNA: TGTGCCAGCAGTCCTAGGCCCGAGCAGTACTTC
CDR3: CASSPRPEQYF

V: TRBV29-1
J: TRBJ2-7
size: -
D: TRBD1
DNA: TGCAGCGTGACACGACTCGGGACAGGGGCGACCTACGAGCAGTACTTC
CDR3: CSVTRLGTGATYEQYF

V: TRBV19
J: TRBJ2-1
size: -
D: -
DNA: TGTGCCAGTAGTATAGGAGGATATGAGCAGTTCTTC
CDR3: CASSIGGYEQFF

V: TRBV7-3
J: TRBJ1-1
size: -
D: -
DNA: TGTGCCAGCAGCTTAACAGCAGGCAACACTGAAGCTTTCTTT
CDR3: CASSLTAGNTEAFF

V: TRBV10-3
J: TRBJ1-6
size: -
D: -
DNA: TGTGCCATCAGTGAGTCGGACCGGCGGGCGAATTCACCCCTCCACTTT
CDR3: CAISESDRRANSPLHF

V: TRBV27
J: TRBJ2-7
size: -
D: -
DNA: TGTGCCAGCCGTCCAGAGTGGCAAAGCTCCTACGAGCAGTACTTC
CDR3: CASRPEWQSSYEQYF

V: TRBV6-5
J: TRBJ1-4
size: -
D: -
DNA: TGTGCCAGCAGGTCCGGGTCTTGGGATGAAAAACTGTTTTTT
CDR3: CASRSGSWDEKLFF

V: TRBV5-4
J: TRBJ2-1
size: -
D: -
DNA: TGTGCCAGCAGCTTAGCGGAGTTCAATGAGCAGTTCTTC
CDR3: CASSLAEFNEQFF

V: TRBV15
J: TRBJ1-2
size: few
D: TRBD1
DNA: TGTGCCACCAGCGCCCGCGGGACAGGGGGGACCTATGGCTACACCTTC
CDR3: CATSARGTGGTYGYTF

V: TRBV7-2
J: TRBJ2-3
size: -
D: -
DNA: TGTGCCAGCAGCTTACTGGTTAGCACAGATACGCAGTATTTT
CDR3: CASSLLVSTDTQYF

V: TRBV5-1
J: TRBJ2-2
size: few
D: -
DNA: TGCGCCAGCAGCTTGGCCAGGCCCGACACCGGGGAGCTGTTTTTT
CDR3: CASSLARPDTGELFF

V: TRBV11-2
J: TRBJ1-2
size: few
D: -
DNA: TGTGCCGGAGGGGGATACTATGGCTACACCTTC
CDR3: CAGGGYYGYTF

V: TRBV6-5
J: TRBJ1-1
size: few
D: -
DNA: TGTGCCAGCAGTTACTCGACAGGGAACACTGAAGCTTTCTTT
CDR3: CASSYSTGNTEAFF

V: TRBV25-1
J: TRBJ1-6
size: few
D: TRBD1
DNA: TGTGCCAGCAGGGGACAGATTAATTCACCCCTCCACTTT
CDR3: CASRGQINSPLHF

V: TRBV5-6
J: TRBJ1-2
size: few
D: -
DNA: TGTGCCAGCAGCTTGAGACACTATGGCTACACCTTC
CDR3: CASSLRHYGYTF

V: TRBV5-4
J: TRBJ1-5
size: few
D: -
DNA: TGTGCCAGCAGCTTGGCCCACAGGGAGGAGAATCAGCCCCAGCATTTT
CDR3: CASSLAHREENQPQHF

V: TRBV29-1
J: TRBJ1-2
size: few
D: -
DNA: TGCAGCCCCTACGCCGGACTTGACGCTGGCTACACCTTC
CDR3: CSPYAGLDAGYTF

V: TRBV7-2
J: TRBJ1-2
size: -
D: -
DNA: TGTGCCAGCAGCTTAGGAACAGGGAACTATGGCTACACCTTC
CDR3: CASSLGTGNYGYTF

V: TRBV29-1
J: TRBJ2-1
size: -
D: -
DNA: TGCAGCGTTGTCGCCCCGGATGAGCAGTTCTTC
CDR3: CSVVAPDEQFF

V: TRBV7-2
J: TRBJ2-3
size: -
D: -
DNA: TGTGCCAGCAGCGGGGTCACAGATACGCAGTATTTT
CDR3: CASSGVTDTQYF

V: TRBV14
J: TRBJ2-2
size: -
D: -
DNA: TGTGCCAGCAGCCCCCGGGACGGAACGAACACCGGGGAGCTGTTTTTT
CDR3: CASSPRDGTNTGELFF

V: TRBV28
J: TRBJ2-1
size: -
D: -
DNA: TGTGCCAGCAGGCCGAGTAGCCCCTATCTGGAGCAGTTCTTC
CDR3: CASRPSSPYLEQFF